This T cell receptor (beta chain) was sequenced during a study of blood T cell repertoires in COVID-19. Turning to the study itself: Sample material is recorded as cDNA or gDNA derived from T cells, B-cell-depleted T cells, or PBMCs.

Authors' data handling: Reference gene primer amplification gave nucleated cell count estimates. The protocol was immunoSEQ multiplex PCR, while the TCRdb copy is restricted to in-frame clones and leaves out a portion. The V and J calls and the clone size are those of that table, but D and trimming were determined from the DNA. The profile shows about 52,000 clones, roughly 83% of them singletons. The CDR3 has 17 residues. In germline, CDR1 is SGHTS, CDR2 YDEGEE. V was pared by 4 bases and J by 1 base, with 21 bases between. The sequence was obtained from a woman of 80 years or more with acute or convalescent COVID-19. Sample: peripheral blood. The chain uses TRBV5-8 and TRBJ2-7, with D tentatively TRBD1 (6 bases). Here the CDR3 reads CASSTWADSQRSYEQYV. The CDR3 nucleotides are TGTGCCAGCAGCACCTGGGCGGACAGCCAAAGGTCCTACGAGCAGTACGTC.